A selection of T cell receptor beta chains follows, all from one sample in a study of blood T cell repertoires in COVID-19. Some clones are missing from TCRdb's copy, which holds only in-frame ones; the method was immunoSEQ multiplex PCR. The sample has approximately 140,000 clones; roughly 79% are singletons. Sequenced sample: peripheral blood. These receptors were taken from a human donor with acute or convalescent COVID-19. The donor label of this sample is uncertain. Both conserved end residues are part of each CDR3. D genes are given only for firm matches. Some rows mark clone size as missing; the rest say once, few, many or name a class of expanded clone.

TRBJ1-6,.,.,TRBV18,14,TGTGCCAGCTCACCACCCCGGGATGAAGCACCCCTCCACTTT,CASSPPRDEAPLHF
TRBJ2-3,.,TRBD2,TRBV6-5,13,TGTGCCAGCGGCCGGGGGGTCACAGATACGCAGTATTTT,CASGRGVTDTQYF
TRBJ2-3,.,TRBD2,TRBV5-1,16,TGCGCCAGCAGCAAAGGGACTAGCCGGGGCACAGATACGCAGTATTTT,CASSKGTSRGTDTQYF
TRBJ2-5,.,.,TRBV6-5,12,TGTGCCAGCAGTCCCAGTTTGGGGGGCCAGTACTTC,CASSPSLGGQYF
TRBJ1-5,.,.,TRBV19,13,TGTGCCAGTAGTCCCGGGTCCTATCAGCCCCAGCATTTT,CASSPGSYQPQHF
TRBJ1-1,once,.,TRBV29-1,13,TGCAGCGTTGAATGGGCCTTGGACACTGAAGCTTTCTTT,CSVEWALDTEAFF
TRBJ2-3,.,TRBD2,TRBV29-1,16,TGCAGCGTTGAAGGGCAACTAGCGGGGAACACAGATACGCAGTATTTT,CSVEGQLAGNTDTQYF
TRBJ1-6,.,TRBD1,TRBV14,15,TGTGCCAGCAGCCAAGATACAGGGGAGAATTCACCCCTCCACTTT,CASSQDTGENSPLHF
TRBJ2-1,once,.,TRBV11-3,16,TGTGCCAGCAGCTTAGTTGGTCGAGGGCCCTACAATGAGCAGTTCTTC,CASSLVGRGPYNEQFF
TRBJ2-3,.,.,TRBV3-1/TRBV3-2,13,TGTGCCAGCAGCGGGGGGGCTAGAGATACGCAGTATTTT,CASSGGARDTQYF
TRBJ2-3,.,.,TRBV5-4,16,TGTGCCAGCAGCTCCCCGAGAACTTCCAGCACAGATACGCAGTATTTT,CASSSPRTSSTDTQYF
TRBJ2-5,.,.,TRBV18,13,TGTGCCAGCTCACACGGGTCTCAAGAGACCCAGTACTTC,CASSHGSQETQYF
TRBJ1-2,.,.,TRBV19,15,TGTGCCAGTAGTATGATACAGGGATCTGGCTATGGCTACACCTTC,CASSMIQGSGYGYTF
TRBJ1-1,once,TRBD1,TRBV24-1,15,TGTGCCACCAGTGATCCCGGACAGGGGGACACTGAAGCTTTCTTT,CATSDPGQGDTEAFF
TRBJ2-4,once,TRBD1,TRBV27,13,TGTGCCAGGTCGAGGGGGCATGAAAACATTCAGTACTTC,CARSRGHENIQYF
TRBJ2-1,.,.,TRBV4-1,16,TGCGCCAGCAGCCATCTGGACCGGGGGTCCTACAATGAGCAGTTCTTC,CASSHLDRGSYNEQFF
TRBJ2-7,.,TRBD2,TRBV3-1/TRBV3-2,13,TGTGCCAGCAGCCACCGGGGGGGAAGCGAGCAGTACTTC,CASSHRGGSEQYF
TRBJ2-1,.,.,TRBV5-4,16,TGTGCCAGCAGCTACACTACTAGCCTCCCCTCCGGGGAGCAGTTCTTC,CASSYTTSLPSGEQFF
TRBJ1-4,.,.,TRBV5-5,15,TGTGCCAGCAGCCGGTCATCAACAACTAATGAAAAACTGTTTTTT,CASSRSSTTNEKLFF
TRBJ2-5,once,.,TRBV24-1,13,TGTGCCACCAGTGAGCCTAACCAAGAGACCCAGTACTTC,CATSEPNQETQYF
TRBJ2-7,once,.,TRBV10-2,14,TGCGCCAGCAGTGATACGAGAAAACCCTACGAGCAGTACTTC,CASSDTRKPYEQYF
TRBJ1-5,.,.,TRBV27,13,TGTGCCAGCTCCGGGGGGAGCAATCAGCCCCAGCATTTT,CASSGGSNQPQHF
TRBJ2-3,.,.,TRBV7-2,14,TGTGCCAGCAGCGCAGCGGGCCTAAAAGATACGCAGTATTTT,CASSAAGLKDTQYF
TRBJ2-1,.,.,TRBV5-1,17,TGCGCCAGCAGCTTAACTTGGAGTGCCTTATCCTACAATGAGCAGTTCTTC,CASSLTWSALSYNEQFF
TRBJ2-6,once,.,TRBV9,14,TGTGCCAGCAGCGTAGGGGGGGAACCCAACGTCCTGACTTTC,CASSVGGEPNVLTF
TRBJ2-5,.,.,TRBV5-1,13,TGCGCCAGCAGCGTGGGAGTTGCGGAGACCCAGTACTTC,CASSVGVAETQYF
TRBJ2-1,.,TRBD2,TRBV7-2,14,TGTGCCAGCAGCTTATTCCAGCGGGGCAATGAGCAGTTCTTC,CASSLFQRGNEQFF
TRBJ2-2,.,.,TRBV7-6,12,TGTGCCAGCGGCACGAGGGCCGGGGAGCTGTTTTTT,CASGTRAGELFF
TRBJ2-5,.,.,TRBV24-1,14,TGTGCCACCAGTGACCCTACAGAAGTCGAGACCCAGTACTTC,CATSDPTEVETQYF
TRBJ1-5,few,.,TRBV6-5,16,TGTGCCAGCAGTTCTTTATCCAGGGGAGGCAATCAGCCCCAGCATTTT,CASSSLSRGGNQPQHF
TRBJ2-2,.,TRBD1,TRBV11-2,15,TGTGCCAGCAGCTCCGGGACAGGGTACACCGGGGAGCTGTTTTTT,CASSSGTGYTGELFF
TRBJ1-3,few,TRBD1,TRBV5-5,15,TGTGCCAGCAGTCGGGACAGCTCCTCTGGAAACACCATATATTTT,CASSRDSSSGNTIYF
TRBJ1-1,.,TRBD1,TRBV6-5,14,TGTGCCAGCAGTTACCTACAGGGGGGGACTGAAGCTTTCTTT,CASSYLQGGTEAFF
TRBJ1-4,.,TRBD1,TRBV7-2,16,TGTGCCAGCAGCCAAACCGGGACAGGGTATGGAGAAAAACTGTTTTTT,CASSQTGTGYGEKLFF
TRBJ2-2,.,.,TRBV5-1,17,TGCGCCAGCAGCTTTCAACCCGCCCGGGGAGGCACCGGGGAGCTGTTTTTT,CASSFQPARGGTGELFF
TRBJ2-1,.,TRBD2,TRBV6-5,16,TGTGCCAGCAGTTACACTAGCGGGGGAGCCTACAATGAGCAGTTCTTC,CASSYTSGGAYNEQFF
TRBJ1-5,.,TRBD1,TRBV12-5,15,TGTGCTAGTGGTTCTGGACAGGGAGCGAATCAGCCCCAGCATTTT,CASGSGQGANQPQHF
TRBJ2-7,.,TRBD2,TRBV30,13,TGTGCCTTATCCGGGACTAGCGGGTACGAGCAGTACTTC,CALSGTSGYEQYF
TRBJ2-2,.,.,TRBV5-1,14,TGCGCCAGCAGTTTTACAGGTTTTCCCGGGGAGCTGTTTTTT,CASSFTGFPGELFF
TRBJ2-3,.,TRBD2,TRBV12-3/TRBV12-4,13,TGTGCCAGCAGTAGCGGGGGGAGAGATACGCAGTATTTT,CASSSGGRDTQYF
TRBJ2-3,few,.,TRBV6-5,12,TGTGCCAGCAGTAATTACAGGGATACGCAGTATTTT,CASSNYRDTQYF
TRBJ2-7,.,TRBD1,TRBV19,15,TGTGCCAGTAGTATCCCGGGACAGGGTATTTACGAGCAGTACTTC,CASSIPGQGIYEQYF
TRBJ1-1,once,TRBD1,TRBV2,17,TGTGCCAGCAGTGAAGGGGACAGGGCCATCCTGAACACTGAAGCTTTCTTT,CASSEGDRAILNTEAFF
TRBJ2-3,.,TRBD2,TRBV3-1/TRBV3-2,18,TGTGCCAGCAGCCAATTAATAGCGGGGGGGCCCGGCACAGATACGCAGTATTTT,CASSQLIAGGPGTDTQYF
TRBJ2-7,.,.,TRBV5-6,14,TGTGCCAGCAGCTTGTCGGGATACTCCTACGAGCAGTACTTC,CASSLSGYSYEQYF
TRBJ1-2,.,TRBD1,TRBV19,18,TGTGCCAGTAGTATCTTCTTTATTCCGGGACAGGGGGACTATGGCTACACCTTC,CASSIFFIPGQGDYGYTF
TRBJ2-7,.,.,TRBV11-2,13,TGTGCCAGCAGCTTGGAGGCCCCCTACGAGCAGTACTTC,CASSLEAPYEQYF
TRBJ1-2,.,.,TRBV24-1,13,TGTGCCACCAGTGATCGCTCCGGCTATGGCTACACCTTC,CATSDRSGYGYTF
TRBJ2-3,.,TRBD2,TRBV9,12,TGTGCCTCCGGGAGGGAGCAAGGGGGGCAGTATTTT,CASGREQGGQYF
TRBJ1-1,.,TRBD1,TRBV7-2,14,TGTGCCAGCAGCTTACAGGGGGCGCGTACTGAAGCTTTCTTT,CASSLQGARTEAFF
TRBJ1-6,.,TRBD1,TRBV5-6,14,TGTGCCAGCAGCCCGGGACAGCATAATTCACCCCTCCACTTT,CASSPGQHNSPLHF